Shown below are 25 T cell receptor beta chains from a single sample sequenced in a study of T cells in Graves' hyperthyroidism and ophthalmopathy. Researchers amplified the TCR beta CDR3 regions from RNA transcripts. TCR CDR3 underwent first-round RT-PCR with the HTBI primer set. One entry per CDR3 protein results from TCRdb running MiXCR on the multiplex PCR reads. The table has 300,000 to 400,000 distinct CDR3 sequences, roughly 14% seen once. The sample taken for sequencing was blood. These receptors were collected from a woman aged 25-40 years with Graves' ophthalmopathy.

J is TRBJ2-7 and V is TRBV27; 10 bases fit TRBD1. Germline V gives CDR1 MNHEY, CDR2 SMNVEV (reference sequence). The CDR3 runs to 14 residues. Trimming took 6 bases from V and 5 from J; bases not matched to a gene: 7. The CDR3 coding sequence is TGTGCCAGCAGACCCGCTGGACAGGGGGACGAGCAGTACTTC. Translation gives CASRPAGQGDEQYF.

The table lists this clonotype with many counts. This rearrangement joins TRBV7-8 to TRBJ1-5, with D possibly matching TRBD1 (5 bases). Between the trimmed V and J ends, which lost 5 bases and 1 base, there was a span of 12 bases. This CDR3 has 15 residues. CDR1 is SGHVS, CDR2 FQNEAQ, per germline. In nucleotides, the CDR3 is TGTGCCAGCAGCCGAATCGACAGCAGCAATCAGCCCCAGCATTTT. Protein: CASSRIDSSNQPQHF. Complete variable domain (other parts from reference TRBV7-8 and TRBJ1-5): GAGVSQSPRYKVAKRGQDVALRCDPISGHVSLFWYQQALGQGPEFLTYFQNEAQLDKSGLPSDRFFAERPEGSVSTLKIQRTQQEDSAVYLCASSRIDSSNQPQHFGDGTRLSIL.

Here the CDR3 reads CASSVTSGGYNEQFF. The CDR3 DNA follows: TGTGCCAGCAGCGTGACTAGCGGGGGGTACAATGAGCAGTTCTTC. This chain uses TRBV6-2 or TRBV6-3 with TRBJ2-1, with 13 nucleotides matching TRBD2. This CDR3 has 15 amino acids. The germline V gene has CDR1 MNHEY and CDR2 SVGEGT. Trimming took 6 bases from V and 4 from J; bases not matched to a gene: 3.

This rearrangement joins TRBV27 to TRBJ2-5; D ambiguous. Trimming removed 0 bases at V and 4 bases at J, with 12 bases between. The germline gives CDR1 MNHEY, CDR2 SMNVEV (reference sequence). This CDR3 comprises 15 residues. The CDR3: CASSLSPNPGETQYF. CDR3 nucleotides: TGTGCCAGCAGTTTATCGCCAAACCCGGGAGAGACCCAGTACTTC.

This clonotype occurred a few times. DNA for the CDR3: TGTGCCAGCAGCTTAGGGTCGGCACGCTCCTACGAGCAGTACTTC. Translation gives CASSLGSARSYEQYF. V and J are TRBV7-9 and TRBJ2-7, with D unclear. The CDR3 has 15 residues. CDR1 is SEHNR and CDR2 is FQNEAQ in the germline V gene (reference sequence). The V end was cut by 1 base, the J end by 0 bases, with 10 bases between.

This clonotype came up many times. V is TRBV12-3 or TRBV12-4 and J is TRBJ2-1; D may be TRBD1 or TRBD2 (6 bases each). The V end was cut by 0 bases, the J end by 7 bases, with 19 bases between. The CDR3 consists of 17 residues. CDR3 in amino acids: CASSLALTRGAGNEQFF. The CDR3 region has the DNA TGTGCCAGCAGTTTAGCGTTAACGAGGGGGGCGGGAAATGAGCAGTTCTTC.

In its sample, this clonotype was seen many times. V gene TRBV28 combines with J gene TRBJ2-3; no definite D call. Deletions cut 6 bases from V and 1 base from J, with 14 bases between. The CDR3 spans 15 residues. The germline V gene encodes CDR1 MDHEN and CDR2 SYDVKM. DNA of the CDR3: TGTGCCAGCAGCCTTGACCTTCCCCGCACAGATACGCAGTATTTT. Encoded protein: CASSLDLPRTDTQYF.

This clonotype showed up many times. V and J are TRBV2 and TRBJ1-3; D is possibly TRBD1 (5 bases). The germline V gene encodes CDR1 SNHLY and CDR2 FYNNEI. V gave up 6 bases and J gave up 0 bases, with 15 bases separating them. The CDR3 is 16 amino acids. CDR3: CASSQDSHSSGNTIYF. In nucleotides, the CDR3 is TGTGCCAGCAGCCAAGACAGCCATTCCTCTGGAAACACCATATATTTT.

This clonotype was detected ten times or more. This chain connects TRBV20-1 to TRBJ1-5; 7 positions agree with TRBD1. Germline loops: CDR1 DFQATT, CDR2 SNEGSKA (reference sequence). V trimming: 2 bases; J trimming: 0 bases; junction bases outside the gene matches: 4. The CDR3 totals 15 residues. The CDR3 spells CSARKGADSNQPQHF. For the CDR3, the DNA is TGCAGTGCTAGAAAGGGGGCAGATAGCAATCAGCCCCAGCATTTT.

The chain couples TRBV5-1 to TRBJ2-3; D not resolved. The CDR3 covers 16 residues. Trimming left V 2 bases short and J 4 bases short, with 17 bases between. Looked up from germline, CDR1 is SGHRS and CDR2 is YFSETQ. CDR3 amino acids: CASSFEQAVRSDTQYF. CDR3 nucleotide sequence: TGCGCCAGCAGCTTTGAGCAAGCTGTTCGGTCAGATACGCAGTATTTT.

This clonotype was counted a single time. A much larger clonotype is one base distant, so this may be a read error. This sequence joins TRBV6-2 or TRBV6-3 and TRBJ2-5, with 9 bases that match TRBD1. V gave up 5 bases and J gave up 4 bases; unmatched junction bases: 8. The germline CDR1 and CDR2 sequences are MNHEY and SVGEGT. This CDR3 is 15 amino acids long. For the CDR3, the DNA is TGTGCCAGCAGTGGGGGGACAGGGCTGTCAGAGACCCAGTACTTC. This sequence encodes CASSGGTGLSETQYF.

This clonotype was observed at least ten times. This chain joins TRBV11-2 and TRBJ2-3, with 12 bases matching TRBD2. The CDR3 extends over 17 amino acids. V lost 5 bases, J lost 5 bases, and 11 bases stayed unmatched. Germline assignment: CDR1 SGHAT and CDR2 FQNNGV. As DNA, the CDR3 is TGTGCCAGCAGCCCCCACGAGACTAGCGGGGGTGGAGATACGCAGTATTTT. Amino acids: CASSPHETSGGGDTQYF. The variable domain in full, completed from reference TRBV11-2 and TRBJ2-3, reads EAGVAQSPRYKIIEKRQSVAFWCNPISGHATLYWYQQILGQGPKLLIQFQNNGVVDDSQLPKDRFSAERLKGVDSTLKIQPAKLEDSAVYLCASSPHETSGGGDTQYFGPGTRLTVL.

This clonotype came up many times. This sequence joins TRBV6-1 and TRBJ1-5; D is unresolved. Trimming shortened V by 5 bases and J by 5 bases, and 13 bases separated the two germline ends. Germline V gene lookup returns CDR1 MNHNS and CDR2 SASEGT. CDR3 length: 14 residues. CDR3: CASSSDGPDQPQHF. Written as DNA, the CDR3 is TGTGCCAGCAGTTCCGACGGACCCGATCAGCCCCAGCATTTT.

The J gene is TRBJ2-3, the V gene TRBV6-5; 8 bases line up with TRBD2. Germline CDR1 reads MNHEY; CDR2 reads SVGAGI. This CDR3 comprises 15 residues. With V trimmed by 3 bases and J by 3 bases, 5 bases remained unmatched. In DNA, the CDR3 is TGTGCCAGCAGTTATAGGGCTAGCGGGACAGATACGCAGTATTTT. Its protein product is CASSYRASGTDTQYF.

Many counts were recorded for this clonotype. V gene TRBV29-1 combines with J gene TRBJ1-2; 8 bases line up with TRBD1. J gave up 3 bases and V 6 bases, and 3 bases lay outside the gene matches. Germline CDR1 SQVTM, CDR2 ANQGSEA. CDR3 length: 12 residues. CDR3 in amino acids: CSVLTGDYGYTF. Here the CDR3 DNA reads TGCAGCGTGTTGACAGGGGACTATGGCTACACCTTC.

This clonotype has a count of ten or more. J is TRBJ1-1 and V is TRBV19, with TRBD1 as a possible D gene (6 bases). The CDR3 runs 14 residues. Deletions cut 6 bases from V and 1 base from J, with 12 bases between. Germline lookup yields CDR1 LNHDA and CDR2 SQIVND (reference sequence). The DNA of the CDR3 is TGTGCCAGTAGAACACACAGGGAGAACACTGAAGCTTTCTTT. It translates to CASRTHRENTEAFF.

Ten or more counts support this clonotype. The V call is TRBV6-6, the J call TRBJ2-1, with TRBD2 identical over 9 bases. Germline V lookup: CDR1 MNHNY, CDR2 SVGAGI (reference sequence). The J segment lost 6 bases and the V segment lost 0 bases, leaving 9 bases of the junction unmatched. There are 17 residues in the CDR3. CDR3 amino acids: CASSYSTTRGGSNEQFF. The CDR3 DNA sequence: TGTGCCAGCAGTTACTCGACGACGCGGGGGGGCTCCAATGAGCAGTTCTTC.

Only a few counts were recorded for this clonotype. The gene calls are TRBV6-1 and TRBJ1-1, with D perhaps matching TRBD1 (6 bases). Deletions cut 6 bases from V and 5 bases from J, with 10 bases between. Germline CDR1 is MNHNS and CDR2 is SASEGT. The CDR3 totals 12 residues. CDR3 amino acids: CASRDRGTEAFF. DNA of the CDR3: TGTGCCAGCAGGGACAGAGGGACTGAAGCTTTCTTT.

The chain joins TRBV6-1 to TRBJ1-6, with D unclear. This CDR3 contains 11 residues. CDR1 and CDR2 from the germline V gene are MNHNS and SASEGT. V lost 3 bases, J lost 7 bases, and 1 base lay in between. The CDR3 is CASSDNSPLHF. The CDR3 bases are TGTGCCAGCAGTGACAATTCACCCCTCCACTTT.

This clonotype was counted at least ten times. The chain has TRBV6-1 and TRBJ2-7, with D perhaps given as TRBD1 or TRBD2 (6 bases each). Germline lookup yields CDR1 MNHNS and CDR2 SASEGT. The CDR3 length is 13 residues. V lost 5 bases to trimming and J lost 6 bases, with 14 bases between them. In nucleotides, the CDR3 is TGTGCCAGCAGTCAGGGGTACGGGGGCGAGCAGTACTTC. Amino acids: CASSQGYGGEQYF.

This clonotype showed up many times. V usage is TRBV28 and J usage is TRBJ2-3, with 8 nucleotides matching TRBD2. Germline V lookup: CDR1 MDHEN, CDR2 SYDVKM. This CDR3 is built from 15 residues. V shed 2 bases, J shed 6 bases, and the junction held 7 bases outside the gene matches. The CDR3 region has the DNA TGTGCCAGCAGTTTAATAGCGGGGAGGACCGATACGCAGTATTTT. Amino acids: CASSLIAGRTDTQYF. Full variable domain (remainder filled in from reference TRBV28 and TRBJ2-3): DVKVTQSSRYLVKRTGEKVFLECVQDMDHENMFWYRQDPGLGLRLIYFSYDVKMKEKGDIPEGYSVSREKKERFSLILESASTNQTSMYLCASSLIAGRTDTQYFGPGTRLTVL.

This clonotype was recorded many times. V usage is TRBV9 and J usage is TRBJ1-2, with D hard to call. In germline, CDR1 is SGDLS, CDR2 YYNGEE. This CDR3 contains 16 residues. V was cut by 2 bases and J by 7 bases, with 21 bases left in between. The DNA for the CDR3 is TGTGCCAGCAGCGTGGTGGAGGCAGGACGCCCGAGTGGCTACACCTTC. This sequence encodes CASSVVEAGRPSGYTF.

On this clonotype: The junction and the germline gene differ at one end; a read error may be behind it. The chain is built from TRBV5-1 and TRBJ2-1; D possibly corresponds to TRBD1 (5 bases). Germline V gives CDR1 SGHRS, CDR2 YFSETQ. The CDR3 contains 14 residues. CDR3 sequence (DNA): TGTGCCAGCAGCGTTTCAGGGTCCTACAATGAGCAGTTCTTC. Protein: CASSVSGSYNEQFF.

CDR3 DNA sequence: TGTGCCAGCACTAACAGTCGGTACGAGCAGTACTTC. Its protein product is CASTNSRYEQYF. The rearrangement joins TRBV6-1 to TRBJ2-7, with D hard to call. Trimming cost V 7 bases and J 4 bases, with 11 bases left between them. Germline CDR1 MNHNS, CDR2 SASEGT. The CDR3 sequence is 12 residues long.

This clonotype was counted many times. CDR3 sequence (DNA): TGTGCCAGCAGCCCTTCGGGCGGGAAAGAGCAGTTCTTC. Translated: CASSPSGGKEQFF. This chain connects TRBV28 to TRBJ2-1; a weak D match, TRBD2 (6 bases). This CDR3 region has 13 residues. Trimming removed 6 bases from V and 10 bases from J, with 16 bases in between. CDR1 is MDHEN and CDR2 is SYDVKM in the germline V gene.